Detailed here is one TCR beta chain. Trimming removed 6 bases from V and 3 bases from J, with 14 bases in between. The length of the CDR3 is 14 residues. Looked up from germline, CDR1 is MDHEN and CDR2 is SYDVKM. As TCR cDNA was made by 5'RACE template switching, a universal primer site and UMIs were added. TCRdb passed the 5' RACE reads through MiXCR, listing each CDR3 protein once. The sample consists of 300,000 to 350,000 distinct CDR3 sequences, approximately 4.5% of them appearing once. The data were taken from a study of T cells after yellow fever vaccination. This clonotype was obtained from a man in his late teens or twenties who received the YFV17D yellow fever vaccine. This chain joins TRBV28 and TRBJ1-1; D gene uncertain. The sequencing used PBMCs, collected 15 days after the yellow fever booster vaccination. CDR3 DNA sequence: TGTGCCAGCAGGTCCGGCACACGGCACACTGAAGCTTTCTTT. It encodes CASRSGTRHTEAFF.